This T cell receptor (beta chain) was documented in a study of T-cell memory formation after mild COVID-19. Background on the study: TCR clusters showed largely donor specificity. Study-wide findings and caveats: Proof of SARS-CoV-2 specificity was absent for the second-wave clones that crested on day 37. Clones contracting day 15 to 85 were balanced CD4/CD8; later expanders leaned CD4+.

With 5 bases clipped from V and 3 bases from J, the junction kept 9 bases outside the gene matches. CDR1 is SGHTA and CDR2 is FQGTGA in the germline V gene. This CDR3 has 16 residues. It was 5'RACE with constant-segment primers that produced the TCR alpha and TCR beta cDNA libraries, which carried sample barcodes and UMIs. TCRdb fed the 5' RACE reads into MiXCR, producing one record per CDR3 protein. The table records roughly 380,000 distinct CDR3 sequences, approximately 27% of them present only once. This clonotype was seen only a few times. What it binds is not known. The V gene is TRBV7-3, the J gene TRBJ2-2, with TRBD2 matching 7 bases. The specimen sequenced was PBMCs or a T cell subset sorted from them (not recorded which). This receptor was identified in an adult woman who had mild COVID-19 (a few samples of this study predate the infection). Cell type and time point are not known. DNA for the CDR3: TGTGCCAGCAGCCTGCCCCGGGAGGACTACACCGGGGAGCTGTTTTTT. It translates to CASSLPREDYTGELFF.